This T cell receptor (beta chain) comes out of a study of T cell changes during pregnancy in multiple sclerosis. There are 13 residues in the CDR3. The V end was cut by 4 bases, the J end by 14 bases, with 19 bases between. Germline values: CDR1 SGDLS, CDR2 YYNGEE. Some clones are missing from TCRdb's copy, which holds only in-frame ones; the method was immunoSEQ multiplex PCR. The sample includes about 59,000 clones, roughly 92% seen only once; the top ten take roughly 2.6%. The genes are TRBV9 and TRBJ2-1; D is possibly TRBD2 (6 bases). This sample comprised CD8+ T cells from peripheral blood mononuclear cells, obtained in the third trimester of pregnancy. The clonotype was recovered from a female donor with multiple sclerosis, enrolled in a pregnancy study. DNA of the CDR3: TGTGCCAGCAGCCGTGGACTATTGGAAGGGGAGTTCTTC. Translated: CASSRGLLEGEFF. Looking up the rest from reference TRBV9 and TRBJ2-1 gives the full variable domain: DSGVTQTPKHLITATGQRVTLRCSPRSGDLSVYWYQQSLDQGLQFLIQYYNGEERAKGNILERFSAQQFPDLHSELNLSSLELGDSALYFCASSRGLLEGEFFGPGTRLTVL.